This record covers a single TCR beta chain. The data belong to a study of shared clonotypes between healthy human individuals. V was cut by 4 bases and J by 0 bases, with 14 bases left in between. CDR1 and CDR2 (germline): SQVTM, ANQGSEA. The CDR3 totals 15 residues. TCRdb's copy holds only in-frame clones and misses some; the assay was immunoSEQ multiplex PCR. The sample holds some 2 million clones, about 95% seen once. This rearrangement joins TRBV29-1 to TRBJ2-3; the D is unclear. The receptor's source is a man between 18 and 35 years old in good health. Sequenced: naive CD4+ T cells sorted from blood. As for subset: CD45RA+ positively selected. In nucleotides, the CDR3 is TGCAGCGTTGTTTTTCGGGCCCTGAGCACAGATACGCAGTATTTT. Its protein is CSVVFRALSTDTQYF.